Shown below are 18 T cell receptor beta chains from a single sample sequenced in a study of blood T cell repertoires in COVID-19. Profiling relied on immunoSEQ multiplex PCR, and the TCRdb table lists in-frame clones only, not all of them. The sample has roughly 190,000 clones, about 85% seen once. Sequencing was carried out using peripheral blood. The receptors were gathered from a man aged 25-45 years with acute or convalescent COVID-19.

The table lists this clone with a few counts. The chain joins TRBV6-5 to TRBJ1-5; no reliable D call. The V gene lost 6 bases and the J gene lost 1 base, with 13 bases spanning the gap. CDR1 and CDR2 (germline): MNHEY, SVGAGI. There are 15 residues in the CDR3. CDR3 in amino acids: CASSPAPYSNQPQHF. DNA of the CDR3: TGTGCCAGCAGCCCAGCGCCTTACAGCAATCAGCCCCAGCATTTT.

The V gene is TRBV5-5, the J gene TRBJ2-7; D may be TRBD1 (6 bases). CDR1 is SGHKS and CDR2 is YYEKEE in the germline V gene (reference sequence). Deletions cut 2 bases from V and 6 bases from J, with 15 bases between. There are 14 residues in the CDR3. DNA of the CDR3: TGTGCCAGCAGCTTACTTACAGGGCTTGGCGAGCAGTACTTC. It translates to CASSLLTGLGEQYF.

This clone has just a few counts. The V and J genes are TRBV7-9 and TRBJ1-6, with D uncertain. The V end was cut by 5 bases, the J end by 16 bases, with 18 bases between. The CDR3 loop spans 13 amino acids. In germline, CDR1 is SEHNR, CDR2 FQNEAQ (reference sequence). The CDR3 loop is CASSLQEGRTLHF. DNA of the CDR3: TGTGCCAGCAGCCTTCAGGAAGGGAGGACTCTCCACTTT.

The chain employs TRBV4-1 and TRBJ1-5, with D uncertain. Germline CDR1 MGHRA, CDR2 YSYEKL. V was pared by 0 bases and J by 8 bases, with 20 bases between. CDR3 size: 17 residues. The CDR3 bases are TGCGCCAGCAGCCAAGAGGGCACGGCGTTTGACACCAAGCCCCAGCATTTT. Translating it yields CASSQEGTAFDTKPQHF.

The chain combines TRBV14 with TRBJ2-1; 8 bases agree with TRBD2. The CDR3 sequence is 16 residues long. V shed 1 base, J shed 7 bases, and the junction held 9 bases outside the gene matches. CDR1 is SGHDN, CDR2 FVKESK, per germline. CDR3 DNA: TGTGCCAGCAGCCAAGTTTCGGGGGGGAAGGGTAATGAGCAGTTCTTC. This sequence encodes CASSQVSGGKGNEQFF.

The CDR3 sequence: CASSGYSGRVTDTQYF. In DNA, the CDR3 is TGTGCCAGCAGCGGATATAGCGGGAGGGTCACAGATACGCAGTATTTT. The chain has TRBV7-3 and TRBJ2-3; 11 bases align to TRBD2. The germline V gene encodes CDR1 SGHTA and CDR2 FQGTGA. This CDR3 comprises 16 residues. V lost 5 bases and J lost 2; bases outside the gene matches: 6.

This chain uses TRBV28 with TRBJ1-4, with 10 bases fitting TRBD1. The CDR3 totals 16 residues. With V trimmed by 3 bases and J by 7 bases, 8 bases remained unmatched. Germline CDR1 and CDR2: MDHEN and SYDVKM. The DNA of the CDR3 is TGTGCCAGCAGTTTGGGACAGGGGTTAATAAGTGAAAAACTGTTTTTT. This sequence encodes CASSLGQGLISEKLFF.

This rearrangement joins TRBV28 to TRBJ2-2, with D perhaps matching TRBD2 (5 bases). The germline CDR1 and CDR2 sequences are MDHEN and SYDVKM. The CDR3 runs 15 residues. Trimming stripped 9 bases from V and 4 bases from J, with 18 bases between. As DNA, the CDR3 is TGTGCCAGTCGCCTCCGGGGATTGAGCACCGGGGAGCTGTTTTTT. It is translated as CASRLRGLSTGELFF.

The chain recombines TRBV18 with TRBJ2-1; D not certain. Per germline, CDR1 KGHSH and CDR2 LQKENI. The CDR3 contains 14 residues. The V end lost 2 bases, the J end lost 10 bases, and 15 bases lay between the germline ends. The CDR3: CASSPDWVLGEQFF. The CDR3 DNA follows: TGTGCCAGCTCACCAGATTGGGTTCTCGGGGAGCAGTTCTTC. The full variable domain, with the rest looked up from reference TRBV18 and TRBJ2-1, is NAGVMQNPRHLVRRRGQEARLRCSPMKGHSHVYWYRQLPEEGLKFMVYLQKENIIDESGMPKERFSAEFPKEGPSILRIQQVVRGDSAAYFCASSPDWVLGEQFFGPGTRLTVL.

The chain uses TRBV30 and TRBJ1-2; TRBD1 matches at 8 bases. From germline, CDR1 is GTSNPN and CDR2 SVGIG (reference sequence). The CDR3 spans 13 residues. Losses at the gene ends were 3 bases for V and 6 bases for J; bases not matched to a gene: 6. DNA for the CDR3: TGTGCCTGGAGCCCGACAGGGGATCATGGCTACACCTTC. This sequence encodes CAWSPTGDHGYTF.

V usage is TRBV5-1 and J usage is TRBJ2-1; TRBD2 agrees at 16 bases. Trimming at V came to 0 bases and at J to 1 base, leaving 7 bases not matched to a gene. The CDR3 totals 20 residues. Looked up from germline, CDR1 is SGHRS and CDR2 is YFSETQ. CDR3 in amino acids: CASSLDGTSGRAGSYNEQFF. CDR3 DNA: TGCGCCAGCAGCTTGGATGGGACTAGCGGGAGGGCCGGGTCCTACAATGAGCAGTTCTTC.

The sample holds a few counts of this clone. J is TRBJ1-2 and V is TRBV2, with D maybe TRBD1 (6 bases). The CDR3 loop spans 13 amino acids. The germline V and J ends were trimmed by 6 bases and 1 base, with 9 bases remaining between them. From germline, CDR1 is SNHLY and CDR2 FYNNEI. CDR3 sequence (DNA): TGTGCCAGCAGGGACAGCCTTAACTATGGCTACACCTTC. Translating gives CASRDSLNYGYTF.

The chain has TRBV24-1 and TRBJ2-7; 9 bases match TRBD1. V gave up 9 bases and J gave up 2 bases; unmatched junction bases: 7. From germline, CDR1 is KGHDR and CDR2 SFDVKD. This CDR3 spans 14 amino acids. CDR3 region: CATAGQGFPYEQYF. For the CDR3, the DNA is TGTGCCACCGCAGGACAGGGGTTTCCCTACGAGCAGTACTTC.

J is TRBJ1-1 and V is TRBV28; perhaps TRBD1 as D (5 bases). The CDR3 has 15 amino acids. The V end was cut by 4 bases, the J end by 6 bases, with 18 bases between. The germline CDR1 and CDR2 sequences are MDHEN and SYDVKM. The CDR3 region has the DNA TGTGCCAGCAGTTCTTCCTGGGGGGGTACCCCTGAAGCTTTCTTT. Translating it yields CASSSSWGGTPEAFF.

The rearrangement links TRBV5-1 to TRBJ2-1; tentatively, D is TRBD2 (5 bases). V shed 3 bases and J shed 4 bases, with 14 bases lying between them. This CDR3 has 15 residues. Germline loops: CDR1 SGHRS, CDR2 YFSETQ. CDR3 sequence reads: CASSSPGIGYNEQFF. The CDR3 DNA follows: TGCGCCAGCAGCTCCCCCGGGATTGGGTACAATGAGCAGTTCTTC.

The CDR3 coding sequence is TGTGCCAGTAAATTAACAGGTCCTGGGCCCCAGCATTTT. The encoded protein is CASKLTGPGPQHF. The rearrangement uses TRBV19 and TRBJ1-5, with D possibly TRBD1 on 5 matching bases. CDR1 is LNHDA, CDR2 SQIVND, per germline (reference sequence). V was shortened by 7 bases and J by 9 bases, with 16 bases between the two germline ends. CDR3 length: 13 amino acids.

The genes are TRBV28 and TRBJ1-6; 9 nucleotides agree with TRBD1. Germline V gene lookup returns CDR1 MDHEN and CDR2 SYDVKM. The CDR3 spans 14 residues. J was trimmed by 8 bases and V by 8 bases; bases with no gene match: 7. CDR3 in amino acids: CASRTGDGYSPLHF. The CDR3 DNA follows: TGTGCCAGCCGGACAGGGGATGGGTATTCACCCCTCCACTTT.

The gene calls are TRBV5-1 and TRBJ2-1; TRBD2 might be the D (5 bases). CDR1 SGHRS and CDR2 YFSETQ come from the germline V gene. The CDR3 is 14 amino acids. Trimming cost V 4 bases and J 6 bases, with 14 bases left between them. The CDR3 nucleotides read TGCGCCAGCAGCGGGATCCGACGGGGCAATGAGCAGTTCTTC. Translation: CASSGIRRGNEQFF. Filled out from reference TRBV5-1 and TRBJ2-1, the complete variable domain reads KAGVTQTPRYLIKTRGQQVTLSCSPISGHRSVSWYQQTPGQGLQFLFEYFSETQRNKGNFPGRFSGRQFSNSRSEMNVSTLELGDSALYLCASSGIRRGNEQFFGPGTRLTVL.